These 11 T cell receptor beta chains were all obtained from the same sample, sequenced in a study of T cells after posttransplantation cyclophosphamide. Here immunoSEQ multiplex PCR was the method, and the copy in TCRdb shows in-frame clones only, minus some. The specimen gives about 40,000 clones without singletons; the ten biggest hold about 4.2%. The sample consisted of PBMCs. Every receptor here comes from a woman in her 50s in good health and a related stem cell transplant donor.

This clone was detected many times. The genes are TRBV4-2 and TRBJ2-7; D is possibly TRBD1 (6 bases). Trimming cost V 4 bases and J 5 bases, with 12 bases left between them. Germline V gene sequence: CDR1 LGHNA, CDR2 YNFKEQ. This CDR3 spans 13 amino acids. The CDR3 DNA is TGTGCCAGCAGCCGAGGGGGAAACAACGAGCAGTACTTC. Translated: CASSRGGNNEQYF.

This clone showed up many times. J is TRBJ2-3 and V is TRBV5-6, with D unresolved. Deletions cut 3 bases from V and 0 bases from J, with 17 bases between. Per germline, CDR1 SGHDT and CDR2 YYEEEE. This CDR3 comprises 17 residues. The CDR3 loop is CASSSLRSRVSTDTQYF. DNA for the CDR3: TGTGCCAGCAGCTCGCTCCGGAGCCGGGTCAGCACAGATACGCAGTATTTT.

This clone came up many times. J is TRBJ2-1 and V is TRBV28, with 7 bases matching TRBD2. The CDR3 covers 16 residues. J was trimmed by 10 bases and V by 2 bases; bases with no gene match: 14. Germline CDR1 reads MDHEN; CDR2 reads SYDVKM. This CDR3 is CASSLRGGGRAREQFF. CDR3 nucleotide sequence: TGTGCCAGCAGTTTACGTGGCGGGGGAAGAGCGCGAGAGCAGTTCTTC.

This clone appeared a few times. J is TRBJ1-2 and V is TRBV6-5, with D perhaps matching TRBD1 (5 bases). Trimming took off 5 bases at V and 3 bases at J, with 10 bases between the two ends. The CDR3 extends over 13 amino acids. Germline CDR1 is MNHEY and CDR2 is SVGAGI. CDR3 protein: CASSQGRDYGYTF. As DNA, the CDR3 is TGTGCCAGCAGTCAGGGTCGGGACTATGGCTACACCTTC.

This clone showed up many times. The chain combines TRBV6-4 with TRBJ1-1, with 9 bases that match TRBD1. Trimming cost V 0 bases and J 4 bases; bases outside gene matches: 9. The CDR3 sequence is 17 residues long. The germline V gene has CDR1 MRHNA and CDR2 SNTAGT. CDR3 loop: CASSDSKQGARGTEAFF. For the CDR3, the DNA is TGTGCCAGCAGTGACTCGAAACAGGGGGCGCGAGGCACTGAAGCTTTCTTT.

In its sample, this clone was seen many times. The chain is built from TRBV10-2 and TRBJ2-2, with 12 bases aligning to TRBD2. The CDR3 is made up of 20 amino acids. CDR1 WSHSY and CDR2 SAAADI come from the germline V gene. V shed 6 bases, J shed 0 bases, and the junction held 14 bases outside the gene matches. The CDR3 reads CASRGTRTSGVWSNTGELFF. For the CDR3, the DNA is TGCGCCAGCAGAGGGACTCGGACTAGCGGGGTGTGGTCGAACACCGGGGAGCTGTTTTTT.

This clone was seen repeatedly, ten times or more. The chain has TRBV7-9 and TRBJ1-1; 10 nucleotides line up with TRBD1. There are 13 residues in the CDR3. Per germline, CDR1 SEHNR and CDR2 FQNEAQ (reference sequence). The J segment lost 6 bases and the V segment lost 5 bases, leaving 3 bases of the junction unmatched. In DNA, the CDR3 is TGTGCCAGCAGCATTGGGACAGGGGCTGAAGCTTTCTTT. Amino acids: CASSIGTGAEAFF.

There are many counts of this clone. CDR3 in amino acids: CASSPRPGGSYNEQFF. DNA of the CDR3: TGTGCCAGCAGTCCCCGTCCGGGGGGGTCCTACAATGAGCAGTTCTTC. The rearrangement links TRBV27 to TRBJ2-1; the match to TRBD2 covers 8 bases. Germline V gives CDR1 MNHEY, CDR2 SMNVEV (reference sequence). V dropped 5 bases and J dropped 1; count of bases not matched to a gene: 7. This CDR3 spans 16 amino acids.

This clone showed up many times. The J gene is TRBJ2-1, the V gene TRBV11-2; a weak D match, TRBD2 (7 bases). The CDR3 sequence is 17 residues long. The V gene's germline CDR1 is SGHAT and CDR2 FQNNGV. Trimming removed 6 bases from V and 0 bases from J, with 18 bases in between. CDR3 coding DNA: TGTGCCAGCAGGGGGTGGGGGGGCCGAAGCTCCTACAATGAGCAGTTCTTC. Translating gives CASRGWGGRSSYNEQFF. The variable domain in full, with the rest retrieved from reference TRBV11-2 and TRBJ2-1, is EAGVAQSPRYKIIEKRQSVAFWCNPISGHATLYWYQQILGQGPKLLIQFQNNGVVDDSQLPKDRFSAERLKGVDSTLKIQPAKLEDSAVYLCASRGWGGRSSYNEQFFGPGTRLTVL.

In this sample, this clone turned up many times. This chain links TRBV19 with TRBJ1-1; maybe TRBD1 (6 bases). Germline V gene data show CDR1 as LNHDA and CDR2 as SQIVND (reference sequence). V was pared by 3 bases and J by 5 bases, with 19 bases between. CDR3 size: 16 residues. The CDR3 loop reads CASSIGGGPGTTEAFF. Written as DNA, the CDR3 is TGTGCCAGTAGTATTGGCGGGGGGCCGGGTACAACTGAAGCTTTCTTT.

In its sample, this clone was seen many times. The CDR3 nucleotides are TGTGCCAGCAGTGATATTAGCGGGGGTGGGGAGACCCAGTACTTC. It specifies CASSDISGGGETQYF. The chain recombines TRBV2 with TRBJ2-5; 9 nucleotides align to TRBD2. The V gene's germline CDR1 is SNHLY and CDR2 FYNNEI. The CDR3 extends over 15 amino acids. V dropped 3 bases and J dropped 5; count of bases not matched to a gene: 7.